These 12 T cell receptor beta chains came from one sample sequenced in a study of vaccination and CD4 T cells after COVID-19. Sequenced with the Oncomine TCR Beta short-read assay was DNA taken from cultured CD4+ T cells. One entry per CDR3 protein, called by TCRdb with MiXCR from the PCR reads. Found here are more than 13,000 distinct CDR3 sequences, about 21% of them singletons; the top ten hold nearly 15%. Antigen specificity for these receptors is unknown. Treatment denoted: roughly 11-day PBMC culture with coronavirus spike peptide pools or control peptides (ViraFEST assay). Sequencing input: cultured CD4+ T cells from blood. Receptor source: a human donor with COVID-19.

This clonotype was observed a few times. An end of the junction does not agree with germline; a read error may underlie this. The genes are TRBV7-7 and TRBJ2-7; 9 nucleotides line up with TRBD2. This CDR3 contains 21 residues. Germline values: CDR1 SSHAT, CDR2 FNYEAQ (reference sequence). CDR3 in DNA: TGTGCTAGCAGCTTAGCCCCGTGGAAGGGGACTAGCCTCCCTAGCTCCTACGAGCAGTACTTC. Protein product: CASSLAPWKGTSLPSSYEQYF.

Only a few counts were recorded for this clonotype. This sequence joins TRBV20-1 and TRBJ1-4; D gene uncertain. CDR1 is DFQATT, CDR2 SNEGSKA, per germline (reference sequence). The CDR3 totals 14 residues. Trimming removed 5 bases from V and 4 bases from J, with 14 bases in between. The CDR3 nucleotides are TGCAGTGCTTCCGATTTAGCTTTTAATGAAAAACTGTTTTTT. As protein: CSASDLAFNEKLFF.

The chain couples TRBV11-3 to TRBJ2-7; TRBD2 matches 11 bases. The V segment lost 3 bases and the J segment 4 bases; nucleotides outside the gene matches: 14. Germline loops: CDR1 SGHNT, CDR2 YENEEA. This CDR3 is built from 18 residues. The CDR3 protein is CASSFSKGLAGGVYEQYF. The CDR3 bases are TGTGCCAGCAGCTTCTCCAAAGGCCTAGCGGGGGGAGTATACGAGCAGTACTTC.

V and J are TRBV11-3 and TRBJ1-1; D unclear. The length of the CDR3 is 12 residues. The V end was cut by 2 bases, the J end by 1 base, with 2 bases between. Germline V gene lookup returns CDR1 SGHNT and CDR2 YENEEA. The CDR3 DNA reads TGTGCCAGCAGCTTAAAGAACACTGAAGCTTTCTTT. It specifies CASSLKNTEAFF.

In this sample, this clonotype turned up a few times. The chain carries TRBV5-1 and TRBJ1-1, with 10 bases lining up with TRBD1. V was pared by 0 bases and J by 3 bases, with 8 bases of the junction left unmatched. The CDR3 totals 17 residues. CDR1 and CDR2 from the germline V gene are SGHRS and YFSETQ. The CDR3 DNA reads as TGCGCCAGCAGCTTGGGGGGACAGGGGTGGTCGGACACTGAAGCTTTCTTT. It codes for CASSLGGQGWSDTEAFF.

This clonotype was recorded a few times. The DNA of the CDR3 is TGTGCCAGCAGCCGCCGGGGCGGGGGAAAGGGTACGCAGTATTTT. This translates into CASSRRGGGKGTQYF. The gene calls are TRBV5-6 and TRBJ2-3; 7 positions match TRBD2. J was trimmed by 8 bases and V by 4 bases; bases with no gene match: 13. Germline V lookup: CDR1 SGHDT, CDR2 YYEEEE. This CDR3 region has 15 residues.

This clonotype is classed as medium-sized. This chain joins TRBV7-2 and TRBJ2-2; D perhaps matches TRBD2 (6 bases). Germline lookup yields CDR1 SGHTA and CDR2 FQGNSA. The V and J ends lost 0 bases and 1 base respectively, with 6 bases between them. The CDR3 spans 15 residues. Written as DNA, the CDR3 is TGTGCCAGCAGCTTAGCGGGGGGGAACACCGGGGAGCTGTTTTTT. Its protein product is CASSLAGGNTGELFF.

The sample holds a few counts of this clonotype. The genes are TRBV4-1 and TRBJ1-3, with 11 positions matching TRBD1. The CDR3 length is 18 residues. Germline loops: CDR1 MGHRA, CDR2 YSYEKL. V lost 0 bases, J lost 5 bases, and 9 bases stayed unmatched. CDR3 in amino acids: CASSQDSSGQGARNTIYF. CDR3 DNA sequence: TGCGCCAGCAGCCAAGATTCCTCTGGACAGGGGGCTCGAAACACCATATATTTT.

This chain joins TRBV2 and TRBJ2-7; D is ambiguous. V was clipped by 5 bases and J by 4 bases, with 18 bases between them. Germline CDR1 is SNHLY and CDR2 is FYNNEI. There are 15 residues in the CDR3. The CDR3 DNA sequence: TGTGCCAGCAGTCCTTTCGCAGCCGGTGGGTACGAGCAGTACTTC. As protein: CASSPFAAGGYEQYF.

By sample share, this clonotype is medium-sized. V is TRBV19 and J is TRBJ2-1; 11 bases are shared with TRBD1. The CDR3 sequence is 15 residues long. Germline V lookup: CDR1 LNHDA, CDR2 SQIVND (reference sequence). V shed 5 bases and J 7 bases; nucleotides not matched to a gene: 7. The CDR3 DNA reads TGTGCCAGTAGTCAAGGACAGGGGGCTTGGAATGAGCAGTTCTTC. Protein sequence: CASSQGQGAWNEQFF.

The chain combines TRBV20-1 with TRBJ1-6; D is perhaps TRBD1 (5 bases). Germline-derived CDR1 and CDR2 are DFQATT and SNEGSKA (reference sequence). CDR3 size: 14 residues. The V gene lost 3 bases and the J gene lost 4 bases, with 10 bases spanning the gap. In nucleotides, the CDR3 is TGCAGTGCTAGCGGGGGGACTTATAATTCACCCCTCCACTTT. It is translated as CSASGGTYNSPLHF.

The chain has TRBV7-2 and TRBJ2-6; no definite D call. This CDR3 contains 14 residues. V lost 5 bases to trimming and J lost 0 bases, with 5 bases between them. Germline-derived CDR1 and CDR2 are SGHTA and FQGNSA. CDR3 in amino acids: CASSPNSGANVLTF. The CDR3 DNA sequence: TGTGCCAGCAGCCCAAACTCTGGGGCCAACGTCCTGACTTTC. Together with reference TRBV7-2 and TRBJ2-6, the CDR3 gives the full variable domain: GAGVSQSPSNKVTEKGKDVELRCDPISGHTALYWYRQSLGQGLEFLIYFQGNSAPDKSGLPSDRFSAERTGGSVSTLTIQRTQQEDSAVYLCASSPNSGANVLTFGAGSRLTVL.